Listed here are 10 T cell receptor beta chains from one sample, sequenced in a study of cytomegalovirus exposure and HLA in healthy donors. The PCR ran on 60 Vbeta and 13 Jbeta primers. Libraries were prepared by immunoSEQ multiplex PCR; TCRdb keeps only in-frame clonotypes and omits some of them. The sample contains fewer than 85,000 clones, around 82% of which appear only once. Material for sequencing was PBMCs. The receptors originated from a man aged 40-50 years in good health and CMV-seronegative.

V is TRBV12-5 and J is TRBJ1-2; D unclear. The CDR3 extends over 13 amino acids. The germline V gene encodes CDR1 LGHNT and CDR2 FRNRAP. The V end was cut by 4 bases, the J end by 8 bases, with 14 bases between. The CDR3 DNA follows: TGTGCTAGTGGTTCGGATCTGGGAGCCGGCTACACCTTC. Protein product: CASGSDLGAGYTF.

This CDR3 reads CASSAGGTGDWGTEAFF. CDR3 in DNA: TGTGCCAGCAGCGCGGGAGGGACAGGGGATTGGGGCACTGAAGCTTTCTTT. The chain is built from TRBV9 and TRBJ1-1; 10 nucleotides agree with TRBD1. After removal of 3 bases from V and 4 bases from J, the junction contained 12 bases not matched to a gene. Germline CDR1 is SGDLS and CDR2 is YYNGEE. CDR3 length: 17 residues.

The rearrangement uses TRBV21-1 and TRBJ1-1; the D call of TRBD1 is as the table states it, not checked on the DNA. TRBV21-1 is designated a pseudogene. This CDR3 region has 15 residues. CDR3 protein: CASRRCLSGKTEAFF. In nucleotides, the CDR3 is TGTGCCAGCAGACGTTGTCTCTCAGGGAAGACTGAAGCTTTCTTT.

The rearrangement uses TRBV5-4 and TRBJ2-2; TRBD1 matches 11 bases. The CDR3 loop spans 14 amino acids. Germline V gene lookup returns CDR1 SGHNT and CDR2 YYREEE (reference sequence). With V trimmed by 4 bases and J by 6 bases, 2 bases remained unmatched. This CDR3 reads CASSKGQGAGELFF. DNA of the CDR3: TGTGCCAGCAGCAAGGGACAGGGGGCCGGGGAGCTGTTTTTT.

This clone came up a few times. This rearrangement joins TRBV10-1 to TRBJ2-7, with 12 nucleotides matching TRBD1. Losses at the gene ends were 2 bases for V and 2 bases for J; bases not matched to a gene: 7. CDR1 and CDR2 from the germline V gene are WNHNN and SYGVQD (reference sequence). The CDR3 has 17 amino acids. CDR3 nucleotide sequence: TGCGCCAGCAGTGAGACCCGGGACAGGGGGCTCACCTACGAGCAGTACTTC. Protein sequence: CASSETRDRGLTYEQYF.

The J gene is TRBJ2-5, the V gene TRBV29-1; D is unresolved. The assigned J gene may be wrong: the sequence end matches TRBJ2-7 better. The germline V gene encodes CDR1 SQVTM and CDR2 ANQGSEA. The CDR3 has 18 amino acids. CDR3 protein: CSVDGLSVERGNSYEQYF. The CDR3 region has the DNA TGCAGCGTTGATGGTTTGTCGGTAGAACGCGGCAACTCCTACGAGCAGTACTTC.

The V and J genes are TRBV25-1 and TRBJ1-3; D might be TRBD1 (6 bases). CDR3 length: 14 residues. The germline V and J ends were trimmed by 4 bases and 4 bases, with 11 bases remaining between them. CDR1 and CDR2 from the germline V gene are MGHDK and SYGVNS. The CDR3 reads CASSVGQGGNTIYF. The CDR3 coding sequence is TGTGCCAGCAGTGTGGGACAAGGAGGAAACACCATATATTTT.

In the case of this clone: Other DNA sequences in the same sample also yield this CDR3. The chain is built from TRBV18 and TRBJ1-5; D might be TRBD1 (5 bases). CDR1 is KGHSH and CDR2 is LQKENI in the germline V gene. This CDR3 has 14 amino acids. Trimming removed 2 bases at V and 4 bases at J, with 9 bases between. The DNA for the CDR3 is TGTGCCAGCTCACCAACAGGTGGGAATCAGCCCCAGCATTTT. Amino acids: CASSPTGGNQPQHF.

This clone was found once. The chain uses TRBV11-2 and TRBJ1-1; 7 bases match TRBD1. The CDR3 extends over 14 amino acids. Germline V gene sequence: CDR1 SGHAT, CDR2 FQNNGV. After removal of 1 base from V and 7 bases from J, the junction contained 6 bases not matched to a gene. DNA of the CDR3: TGTGCCAGCAGCTTAGGAGGGACAGCCCTTGAAGCTTTCTTT. It encodes CASSLGGTALEAFF.

This chain uses TRBV6-5 with TRBJ1-1, with D perhaps matching TRBD1 (5 bases). V dropped 8 bases and J dropped 0 bases, with 10 bases sitting between them. Germline loops: CDR1 MNHEY, CDR2 SVGAGI. The CDR3 has 13 residues. The CDR3 coding sequence is TGTGCCAGCGTCCAGGGTCTGAACACTGAAGCTTTCTTT. It codes for CASVQGLNTEAFF.